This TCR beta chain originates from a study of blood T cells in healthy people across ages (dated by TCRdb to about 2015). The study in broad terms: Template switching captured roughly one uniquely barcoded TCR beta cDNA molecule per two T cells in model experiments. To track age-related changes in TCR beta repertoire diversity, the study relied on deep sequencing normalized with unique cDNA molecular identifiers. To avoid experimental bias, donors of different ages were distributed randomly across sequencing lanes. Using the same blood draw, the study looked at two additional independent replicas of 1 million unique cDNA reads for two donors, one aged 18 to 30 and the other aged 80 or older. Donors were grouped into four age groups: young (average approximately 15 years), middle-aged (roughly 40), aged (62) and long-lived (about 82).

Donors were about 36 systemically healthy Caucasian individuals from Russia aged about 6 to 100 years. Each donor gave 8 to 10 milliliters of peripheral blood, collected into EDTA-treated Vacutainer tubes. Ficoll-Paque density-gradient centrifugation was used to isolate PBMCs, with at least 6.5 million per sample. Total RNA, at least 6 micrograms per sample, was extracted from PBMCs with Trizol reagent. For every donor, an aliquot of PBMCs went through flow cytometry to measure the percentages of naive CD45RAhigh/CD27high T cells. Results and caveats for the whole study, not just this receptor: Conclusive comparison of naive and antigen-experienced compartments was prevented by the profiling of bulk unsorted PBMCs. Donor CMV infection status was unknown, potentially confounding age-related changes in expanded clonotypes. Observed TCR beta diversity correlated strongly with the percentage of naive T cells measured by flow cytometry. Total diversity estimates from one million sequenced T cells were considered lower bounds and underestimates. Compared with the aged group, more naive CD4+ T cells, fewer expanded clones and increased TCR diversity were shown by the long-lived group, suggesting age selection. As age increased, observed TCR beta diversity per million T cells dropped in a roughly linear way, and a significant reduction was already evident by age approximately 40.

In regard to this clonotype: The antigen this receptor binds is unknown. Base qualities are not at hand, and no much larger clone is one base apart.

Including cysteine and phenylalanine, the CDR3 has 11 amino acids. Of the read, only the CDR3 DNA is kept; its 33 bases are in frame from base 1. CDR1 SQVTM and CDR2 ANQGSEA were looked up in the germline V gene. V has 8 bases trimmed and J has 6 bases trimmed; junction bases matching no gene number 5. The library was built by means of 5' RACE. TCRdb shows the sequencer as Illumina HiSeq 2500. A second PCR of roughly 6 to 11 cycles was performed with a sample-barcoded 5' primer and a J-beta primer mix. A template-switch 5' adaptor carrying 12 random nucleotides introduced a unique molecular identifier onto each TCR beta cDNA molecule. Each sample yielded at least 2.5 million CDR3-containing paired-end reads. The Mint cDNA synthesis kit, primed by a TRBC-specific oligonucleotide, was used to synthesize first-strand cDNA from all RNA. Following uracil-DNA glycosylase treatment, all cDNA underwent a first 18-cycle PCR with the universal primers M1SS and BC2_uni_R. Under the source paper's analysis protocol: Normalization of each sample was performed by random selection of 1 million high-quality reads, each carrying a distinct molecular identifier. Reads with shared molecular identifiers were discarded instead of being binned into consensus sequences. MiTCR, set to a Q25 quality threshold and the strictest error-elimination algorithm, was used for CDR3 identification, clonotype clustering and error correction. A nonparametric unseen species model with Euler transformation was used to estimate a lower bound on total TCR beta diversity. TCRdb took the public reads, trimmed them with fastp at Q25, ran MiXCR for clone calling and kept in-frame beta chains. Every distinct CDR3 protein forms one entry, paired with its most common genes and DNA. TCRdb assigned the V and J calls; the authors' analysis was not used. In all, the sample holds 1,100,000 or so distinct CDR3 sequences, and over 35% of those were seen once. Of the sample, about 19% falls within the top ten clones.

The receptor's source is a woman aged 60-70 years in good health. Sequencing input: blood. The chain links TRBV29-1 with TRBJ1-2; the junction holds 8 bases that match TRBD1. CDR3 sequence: CSFNRGDGYTF. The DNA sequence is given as TGCAGCTTTAACAGGGGGGATGGCTACACCTTC. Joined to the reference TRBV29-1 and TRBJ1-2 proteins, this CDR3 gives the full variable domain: SAVISQKPSRDICQRGTSLTIQCQVDSQVTMMFWYRQQPGQSLTLIATANQGSEATYESGFVIDKFPISRPNLTFSTLTVSNMSPEDSSIYLCSFNRGDGYTFGSGTRLTVV.